The rows below give T cell receptor beta chains drawn from one sample of a study of blood T cells in healthy people across ages. TCRdb re-called the 5' RACE reads with MiXCR, one entry per CDR3 protein. This sample has almost 1 million distinct CDR3 sequences, with roughly 51% found just once. What was sequenced was blood. Receptor source: a woman aged 60 to 75 in good health. The CDR3 runs from the conserved cysteine through the conserved F or W. A D gene is named only where the DNA matches it firmly. A clone size is listed for some rows: how often the clone was seen (once, few, many), or a class if it is expanded.

j_call clone_size v_call d_call cdr3_aa cdr3_nt
TRBJ2-7 NA TRBV6-5 TRBD2 CASSYKFSGRGSSYEQYF TGTGCCAGCAGTTACAAATTTAGCGGGAGAGGTAGTTCCTACGAGCAGTACTTC
TRBJ2-6 NA TRBV7-2 TRBD2 CASTLSGGSGANVLTF TGTGCCAGCACCCTCTCCGGGGGGTCCGGGGCCAACGTCCTGACTTTC
TRBJ2-7 NA TRBV2 NA CASRVGGEDYEQYF TGTGCCAGCAGGGTAGGGGGGGAAGACTACGAGCAGTACTTC
TRBJ2-7 NA TRBV12-3/TRBV12-4 NA CASSTMGTYEQYF TGTGCCAGCAGCACTATGGGAACCTACGAGCAGTACTTC
TRBJ2-1 few TRBV7-9 NA CASSPRQAGNEQFF TGTGCCAGCAGCCCCCGGCAGGCTGGGAATGAGCAGTTCTTC
TRBJ2-5 once TRBV29-1 NA CSSRTDHETQYF TGCAGCAGCCGGACAGACCATGAGACCCAGTACTTC
TRBJ2-3 NA TRBV6-1 NA CASSKDRTFTSTDTQYF TGTGCCAGCAGCAAAGACAGGACCTTTACTAGCACAGATACGCAGTATTTT
TRBJ2-1 NA TRBV29-1 TRBD2 CSVSSGRRSYNEQFF TGCAGCGTTTCTAGCGGGAGGCGCTCCTACAATGAGCAGTTCTTC
TRBJ2-3 NA TRBV3-1 NA CASSQAWTQATQYF TGTGCCAGCAGCCAAGCGTGGACGCAGGCTACGCAGTATTTT
TRBJ2-3 NA TRBV5-1 TRBD2 CASRPGLAGPDTQYF TGCGCCAGCAGGCCGGGACTAGCGGGCCCAGATACGCAGTATTTT
TRBJ2-3 NA TRBV12-3/TRBV12-4 TRBD2 CASSFPAGGAGTQYF TGTGCCAGCAGTTTTCCAGCGGGAGGGGCAGGTACGCAGTATTTT
TRBJ2-7 few TRBV4-1 TRBD1 CASSQMALGQVGYEQYF TGCGCCAGCAGCCAAATGGCACTAGGACAGGTGGGATACGAGCAGTACTTC
TRBJ2-7 NA TRBV20-1 TRBD2 CSARSGRGFYEQYF TGCAGTGCACGTAGCGGGAGGGGATTTTACGAGCAGTACTTC
TRBJ2-7 NA TRBV6-2/TRBV6-3 NA CASREVGVPYEQYF TGTGCCAGCAGGGAGGTCGGAGTCCCCTACGAGCAGTACTTC
TRBJ2-6 few TRBV7-2 NA CASSLATGSGANVLTF TGTGCCAGCAGCTTAGCTACAGGGTCCGGGGCCAACGTCCTGACTTTC
TRBJ2-1 once TRBV7-2 TRBD2 CASSPGAGGSYNEQFF TGTGCCAGCAGCCCGGGAGCGGGAGGGTCGTACAATGAGCAGTTCTTC
TRBJ1-2 few TRBV5-1 NA CASSLTTGAYGYTF TGCGCCAGCAGCTTGACCACAGGAGCGTATGGCTACACCTTC
TRBJ2-3 NA TRBV6-6 NA CASRGRDMADTQYF TGTGCCAGCAGAGGGAGGGACATGGCAGATACGCAGTATTTT
TRBJ2-7 NA TRBV12-5 NA CASGFVPSANSRALNEQYF TGTGCTAGTGGTTTTGTGCCTAGCGCGAACAGCCGCGCGCTCAATGAGCAGTACTTC
TRBJ2-1 NA TRBV12-5 TRBD2 CASGSGLAGINEQFF TGTGCTAGTGGTTCCGGACTAGCGGGAATTAATGAGCAGTTCTTC
TRBJ2-7 few TRBV6-2/TRBV6-3 NA CASSYSGQDEGYEQYF TGTGCCAGCAGTTACTCCGGGCAGGACGAGGGCTACGAGCAGTACTTC
TRBJ2-7 NA TRBV4-1 NA CASSYNRDRVYEQYF TGCGCCAGCAGCTATAACCGGGACCGGGTTTACGAGCAGTACTTC
TRBJ2-1 NA TRBV7-2 NA CASNLFGDYNEQFF TGTGCCAGCAACTTATTCGGGGACTACAATGAGCAGTTCTTC
TRBJ2-7 few TRBV7-2 NA CASSLQQGPNYEQYF TGTGCCAGCAGCTTACAACAGGGCCCGAACTACGAGCAGTACTTC
TRBJ1-4 NA TRBV14 TRBD1 CASRLQGAREKLFF TGTGCCAGCAGACTTCAGGGGGCGCGTGAAAAACTGTTTTTT
TRBJ2-3 few TRBV4-1 NA CASSPARLTDTQYF TGCGCCAGCAGCCCGGCCAGGCTCACAGATACGCAGTATTTT
TRBJ1-2 NA TRBV27 NA CASSRDTNYGYTF TGTGCCAGCAGTCGGGACACTAACTATGGCTACACCTTC
TRBJ2-5 few TRBV10-2 NA CASSVNRVTQETQYF TGCGCCAGTAGTGTAAACAGGGTTACCCAAGAGACCCAGTACTTC
TRBJ1-2 few TRBV7-2 NA CASSSYMVEINYGYTF TGTGCCAGCAGCTCTTATATGGTAGAAATTAACTATGGCTACACCTTC
TRBJ2-7 NA TRBV4-2 NA CASSQETGNSLMHEQYF TGTGCCAGCAGCCAAGAGACCGGGAATAGCCTTATGCACGAGCAGTACTTC
TRBJ2-1 once TRBV7-7 NA CASSLAATGEQFF TGTGCCAGCAGCTTAGCTGCGACAGGTGAGCAGTTCTTC
TRBJ1-2 NA TRBV12-3/TRBV12-4 TRBD1 CASSPGGAYGYTF TGTGCCAGCAGCCCAGGGGGGGCGTATGGCTACACCTTC
TRBJ1-2 NA TRBV10-3 NA CAISSLQGGTYGYTF TGTGCCATCAGTTCGTTACAGGGAGGTACCTATGGCTACACCTTC
TRBJ1-2 few TRBV3-1 TRBD1 CASNLMDRGGYTF TGTGCCAGCAACTTAATGGACAGGGGTGGCTACACCTTC
TRBJ1-2 NA TRBV27 NA CASSLKEEGYGYTF TGTGCCAGCAGTTTGAAGGAGGAAGGCTATGGCTACACCTTC
TRBJ2-5 NA TRBV4-1 TRBD2 CASSQGLAGVETQYF TGCGCCAGCAGCCAGGGACTAGCGGGAGTAGAGACCCAGTACTTC